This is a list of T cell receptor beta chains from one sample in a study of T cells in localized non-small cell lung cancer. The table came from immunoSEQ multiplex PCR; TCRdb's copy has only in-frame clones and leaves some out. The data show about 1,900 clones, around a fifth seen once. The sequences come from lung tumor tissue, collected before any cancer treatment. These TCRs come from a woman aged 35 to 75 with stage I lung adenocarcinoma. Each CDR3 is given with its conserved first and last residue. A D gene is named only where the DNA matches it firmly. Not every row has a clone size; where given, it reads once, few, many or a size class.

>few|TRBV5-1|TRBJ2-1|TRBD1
CASSRARDRVNNEQFF
TGCGCCAGCAGCCGAGCTAGGGACAGGGTCAACAATGAGCAGTTCTTC
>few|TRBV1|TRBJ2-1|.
CASSQGLAPEQFF
TGCGCCAGCAGCCAAGGACTAGCACCCGAGCAGTTCTTC
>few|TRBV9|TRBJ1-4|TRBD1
CASSGGTASSEKLFF
TGTGCCAGCAGCGGAGGGACAGCTTCCTCTGAAAAACTGTTTTTT
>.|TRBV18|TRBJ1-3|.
CASSPPGSSGNTIYF
TGTGCCAGCTCACCACCGGGGAGCTCTGGAAACACCATATATTTT
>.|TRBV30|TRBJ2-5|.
CAWISGRPQETQYF
TGTGCCTGGATTAGTGGCAGACCCCAAGAGACCCAGTACTTC
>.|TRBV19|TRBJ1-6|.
CASSISGSSPLHF
TGTGCCAGTAGTATTTCGGGGTCCTCACCCCTCCACTTT
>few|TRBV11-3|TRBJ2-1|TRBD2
CASSLDSLRVRRGVNNEQFF
TGTGCCAGCAGCTTAGACTCCCTAAGAGTGAGGCGGGGGGTGAACAATGAGCAGTTCTTC
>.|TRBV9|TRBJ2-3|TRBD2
CASSDLYAGGLIDTQYF
TGTGCCAGCAGCGACCTCTATGCGGGGGGGCTTATAGATACGCAGTATTTT
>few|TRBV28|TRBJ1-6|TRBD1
CASSPFKSGTAKIYNSPLHF
TGTGCCAGCAGTCCCTTCAAAAGTGGGACAGCCAAGATCTATAATTCACCCCTCCACTTT
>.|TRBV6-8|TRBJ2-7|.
CASSYGFDSSSYEQYF
TGTGCCAGCAGTTACGGGTTCGACTCGAGCTCCTACGAGCAGTACTTC
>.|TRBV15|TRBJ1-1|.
CATSSRQFVTYTEAFF
TGTGCCACCAGCAGCAGACAATTCGTGACTTACACTGAAGCTTTCTTT
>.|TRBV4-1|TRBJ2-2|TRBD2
CASSQEAAGVTGELFF
TGCGCCAGCAGCCAAGAAGCAGCGGGGGTTACCGGGGAGCTGTTTTTT
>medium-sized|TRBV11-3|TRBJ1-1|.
CASSPFNFRGAEAFF
TGTGCCAGCAGCCCCTTTAACTTCAGGGGAGCTGAAGCTTTCTTT
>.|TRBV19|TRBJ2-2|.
CASSIIGGHRTGELFF
TGTGCCAGTAGTATTATCGGGGGCCATCGGACCGGGGAGCTGTTTTTT
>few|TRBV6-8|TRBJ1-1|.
CASSFPQEGLNTEAFF
TGTGCCAGCAGTTTTCCGCAAGAAGGACTGAACACTGAAGCTTTCTTT
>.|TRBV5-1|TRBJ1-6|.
CASSSDTRYNSPLHF
TGCGCCAGCAGCTCTGATACCCGCTATAATTCACCCCTCCACTTT
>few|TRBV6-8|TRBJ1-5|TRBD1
CASSTLAGQESNQPQHF
TGTGCCAGCAGTACCCTGGCTGGACAGGAGAGCAATCAGCCCCAGCATTTT
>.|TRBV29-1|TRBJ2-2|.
CSVRLGTGELFF
TGCAGCGTGAGATTGGGCACCGGGGAGCTGTTTTTT
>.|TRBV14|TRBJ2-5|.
CASSQDKRGVLSQTQYF
TGTGCCAGCAGCCAAGATAAAAGGGGGGTCCTTAGCCAGACCCAGTACTTC
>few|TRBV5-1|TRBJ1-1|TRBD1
CASSSRQGAFTEAFF
TGCGCCAGCAGCTCCCGACAGGGGGCTTTCACTGAAGCTTTCTTT
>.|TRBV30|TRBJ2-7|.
CAWSLYGGSYEQYF
TGTGCCTGGAGTCTGTACGGGGGCTCCTACGAGCAGTACTTC
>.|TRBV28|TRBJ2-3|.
CASSSSFGLVNTDTQYF
TGTGCCAGCAGCTCCAGTTTTGGGCTGGTAAACACAGATACGCAGTATTTT
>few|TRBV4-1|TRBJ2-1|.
CASSLYRSVGEQFF
TGCGCCAGCAGCCTTTACCGGTCCGTCGGTGAGCAGTTCTTC
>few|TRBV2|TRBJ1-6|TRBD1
CASSGGQGSSPLHF
TGTGCCAGCAGTGGGGGACAGGGGAGTTCACCCCTCCACTTT
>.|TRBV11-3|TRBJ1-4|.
CASSLGVGLGLNEKLFF
TGTGCCAGCAGCTTAGGGGTAGGGCTGGGCCTGAATGAAAAACTGTTTTTT
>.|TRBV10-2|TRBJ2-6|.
CASSGTFSSGANVLTF
TGCGCCAGCAGTGGGACATTTAGCTCTGGGGCCAACGTCCTGACTTTC
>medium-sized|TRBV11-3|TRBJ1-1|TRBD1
CASSWGQGAVNTEAFF
TGTGCCAGCAGCTGGGGACAGGGGGCCGTGAACACTGAAGCTTTCTTT
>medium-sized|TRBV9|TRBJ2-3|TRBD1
CASSEEGQAAWDTQYF
TGTGCCAGCAGCGAAGAAGGACAGGCCGCTTGGGATACGCAGTATTTT
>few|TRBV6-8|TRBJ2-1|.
CASSPAIGNEQFF
TGTGCCAGCAGCCCCGCTATTGGGAATGAGCAGTTCTTC
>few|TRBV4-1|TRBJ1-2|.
CASSPQGGLNYGYTF
TGCGCCAGCAGCCCTCAAGGGGGACTGAACTATGGCTACACCTTC
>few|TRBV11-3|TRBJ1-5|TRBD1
CASSQSQGSQPQHF
TGTGCCAGCAGCCAATCACAGGGGAGCCAGCCCCAGCATTTT
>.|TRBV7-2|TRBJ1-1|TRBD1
CASSLTGDTEAFF
TGTGCCAGCAGCTTAACAGGGGACACTGAAGCTTTCTTT
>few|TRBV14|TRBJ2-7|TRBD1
CASSWTGTEQYF
TGTGCCAGCAGCTGGACAGGGACCGAGCAGTACTTC
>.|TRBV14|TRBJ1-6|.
CASSQGGYLSHLSLHF
TGTGCCAGCAGCCAAGGGGGGTATCTGAGTCACCTCTCCCTCCACTTT
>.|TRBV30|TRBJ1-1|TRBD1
CAWNLGQLNTEAFF
TGTGCCTGGAACCTGGGACAGCTGAACACTGAAGCTTTCTTT
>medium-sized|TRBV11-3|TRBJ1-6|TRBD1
CASSYYQGTGGRSPLHF
TGTGCCAGCAGCTACTACCAGGGGACAGGGGGGAGATCACCCCTCCACTTT
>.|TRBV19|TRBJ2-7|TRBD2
CASKAAASGGIYEQYF
TGTGCCAGTAAGGCGGCGGCTAGCGGGGGGATCTACGAGCAGTACTTC
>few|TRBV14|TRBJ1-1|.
CASSQFQGVVRTEAFF
TGTGCCAGCAGCCAATTTCAGGGTGTTGTTCGGACTGAAGCTTTCTTT
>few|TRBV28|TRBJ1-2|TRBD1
CASSFRGTGGYGYTF
TGTGCCAGCAGTTTTCGGGGGACAGGGGGCTATGGCTACACCTTC
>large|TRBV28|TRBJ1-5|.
CASRYGASNQPQHF
TGTGCCAGCAGGTACGGCGCGAGCAATCAGCCCCAGCATTTT
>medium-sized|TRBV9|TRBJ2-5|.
CASSASEETQYF
TGTGCCAGCAGCGCCTCGGAGGAGACCCAGTACTTC
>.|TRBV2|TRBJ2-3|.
CASMTDTRTDTQYF
TGTGCCAGCATGACGGACACTCGCACAGATACGCAGTATTTT
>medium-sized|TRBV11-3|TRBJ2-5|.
CASSLAWGRGRETQYF
TGTGCCAGCAGCTTGGCATGGGGCCGGGGGCGAGAGACCCAGTACTTC
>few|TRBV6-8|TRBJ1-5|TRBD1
CASSSPTGGWNQPQHF
TGTGCCAGCAGTTCTCCAACAGGGGGCTGGAATCAGCCCCAGCATTTT